The entry below gives a single T cell receptor beta chain sequence along with its context. The antigen is undetermined. The sample is drawn from a study of vaccination effects on CD4 cells after COVID-19. About the research overall: All participants had two doses of either the BNT162b2 or mRNA-1273 vaccine. Samples from a couple of convalescent patients were given 16 days and one week before vaccination.

Here immunoSEQ multiplex PCR was the method, and the copy in TCRdb shows in-frame clones only, minus some. The profile covers 20,000 to 25,000 clones, with 70% to 80% appearing a single time and about 38% taken by the ten largest. Within the ViraFEST assay, antigen-specific CD4+ T cells underwent expansion with viral peptide pools prior to sequencing. Investigators separated out CD4+ T cells once around nine days of culture had passed. PCR showed that the person got SARS-CoV-2 infection at some point between March and December 2020. Both day 3 and day 7 saw half the medium replaced with IL-2 medium. This CDR3 is 17 amino acids long. The V end was cut by 0 bases, the J end by 6 bases, with 20 bases between. Germline V gives CDR1 LGHDT, CDR2 YNNKEL (reference sequence).

The clonotype originates from a human donor who had a prior SARS-CoV-2 infection. The rearrangement uses TRBV3-1 (or the pseudogene TRBV3-2) and TRBJ2-5; a possible D gene is TRBD2 (5 bases). Sample: CD4+ T cells from PBMCs cultured with a peptide pool, taken before COVID-19 vaccination. Written as DNA, the CDR3 is TGTGCCAGCAGCCAAGATCACCTAGCCGCGCCGGGTCAGACCCAGTACTTC. It translates to CASSQDHLAAPGQTQYF.